These 32 T cell receptor beta chains came from one sample sequenced in a study of T cell repertoires in cytomegalovirus infection. For these receptors, no antigen is known. MiXCR, applied by TCRdb to the reads, yields one record per CDR3 protein. The sample carries around 900,000 distinct CDR3 sequences, roughly 30% recorded once. The sequences come from cultured CD8+ T cells from PBMCs, collected from culture after CMV antigen stimulation. All receptors come from a human donor in good health (CMV status not recorded). Some clones in this sample may be carry-over from other donors' samples.

This clonotype has more than one count but fewer than ten. The J gene is TRBJ1-1, the V gene TRBV7-2, with D perhaps TRBD1 (6 bases). The CDR3 consists of 15 residues. Trimming removed 5 bases from V and 0 bases from J, with 13 bases in between. Germline V gene lookup returns CDR1 SGHTA and CDR2 FQGNSA. This chain's CDR3 is CASSPNRVMNTEAFF. CDR3 coding DNA: TGTGCCAGCAGCCCTAACAGGGTCATGAACACTGAAGCTTTCTTT. Complete variable domain (other parts from reference TRBV7-2 and TRBJ1-1): GAGVSQSPSNKVTEKGKDVELRCDPISGHTALYWYRQSLGQGLEFLIYFQGNSAPDKSGLPSDRFSAERTGGSVSTLTIQRTQQEDSAVYLCASSPNRVMNTEAFFGQGTRLTVV.

The chain uses TRBV6-6 and TRBJ2-4, with D tentatively TRBD2 (5 bases). V lost 6 bases to trimming and J lost 8 bases, with 11 bases between them. Per the germline V gene, CDR1 is MNHNY and CDR2 is SVGAGI (reference sequence). The length of the CDR3 is 12 residues. This CDR3 reads CASSGDGDIQYF. CDR3 nucleotides: TGTGCCAGCAGCGGAGACGGGGACATTCAGTACTTC.

Note on this clonotype: One junction end disagrees with the germline gene, perhaps due to a read error. The V and J genes are TRBV7-7 and TRBJ2-5, with 12 bases matching TRBD2. The CDR3 has 15 amino acids. The germline V gene has CDR1 SSHAT and CDR2 FNYEAQ (reference sequence). For the CDR3, the DNA is TGTGCTAGCAGCCGGACTAGCGGGGACCAAGAGACCCAGTACTTC. Translation gives CASSRTSGDQETQYF.

This clonotype was seen more than once but under ten times. V is TRBV15 and J is TRBJ1-2; D is unresolved. The CDR3 contains 17 residues. In germline, CDR1 is LNHNV, CDR2 YYDKDF (reference sequence). The germline V and J ends were trimmed by 1 base and 7 bases, with 22 bases remaining between them. DNA of the CDR3: TGTGCCACCAGCAGAGGGGTCGGACCGGGAAGCGGAGGTGGCTACACCTTC. It is translated as CATSRGVGPGSGGGYTF.

This chain links TRBV4-1 with TRBJ2-3; 9 bases are a match to TRBD1. This CDR3 region has 17 residues. Looked up from germline, CDR1 is MGHRA and CDR2 is YSYEKL. Trimming removed 0 bases from V and 5 bases from J; junction bases left unmatched: 9. CDR3 amino acids: CASSQEVGGQGKDTQYF. The CDR3 DNA reads TGCGCCAGCAGCCAAGAGGTGGGCGGACAGGGGAAAGATACGCAGTATTTT.

The chain joins TRBV12-3 or TRBV12-4 to TRBJ1-6, with 9 nucleotides matching TRBD1. The CDR3 runs 17 residues. V was pared by 5 bases and J by 0 bases, with 5 bases of the junction left unmatched. DNA of the CDR3: TGTGCCAGCAGTAACCGGGACAGGGCCTCCTATAATTCACCCCTCCACTTT. The encoded protein is CASSNRDRASYNSPLHF.

This clonotype was recorded at least ten times. The genes are TRBV12-3 or TRBV12-4 and TRBJ1-2, with 7 bases that match TRBD1. The CDR3 totals 16 residues. After removal of 6 bases from V and 1 base from J, the junction contained 11 bases not matched to a gene. In nucleotides, the CDR3 is TGTGCCAGCAGCTTTGCCTCGGGACAGCTTAACTATGGCTACACCTTC. The encoded protein is CASSFASGQLNYGYTF.

This clonotype appeared many times. This chain uses TRBV7-6 with TRBJ2-1, with 11 positions matching TRBD1. Germline V gene sequence: CDR1 SGHVS, CDR2 FNYEAQ. V lost 3 bases and J lost 7; bases outside the gene matches: 8. The CDR3 consists of 16 residues. The CDR3 is CASSFLPGQGGNEQFF. DNA of the CDR3: TGTGCCAGCAGCTTTCTGCCGGGACAGGGGGGGAATGAGCAGTTCTTC.

V usage is TRBV19 and J usage is TRBJ1-5, with TRBD1 matching 8 bases. After removal of 0 bases from V and 7 bases from J, the junction contained 5 bases not matched to a gene. The CDR3 runs 15 residues. Germline assignment: CDR1 LNHDA and CDR2 SQIVND (reference sequence). CDR3 coding DNA: TGTGCCAGTAGTATAGATTGGACAGGGAAACAGCCCCAGCATTTT. This translates into CASSIDWTGKQPQHF.

The V and J genes are TRBV6-5 and TRBJ1-4, with TRBD1 matching 7 bases. The CDR3 sequence is 15 residues long. Per the germline V gene, CDR1 is MNHEY and CDR2 is SVGAGI. V lost 6 bases and J lost 4; bases outside the gene matches: 8. CDR3 sequence: CASSPWTGYNEKLFF. The CDR3, as DNA: TGTGCCAGCAGCCCCTGGACAGGTTATAATGAAAAACTGTTTTTT.

This clonotype was detected only a few times. The genes are TRBV6-2 or TRBV6-3 and TRBJ2-7, with D possibly being TRBD2 (6 bases). CDR1 and CDR2 (germline): MNHEY, SVGEGT. V lost 1 base to trimming and J lost 3 bases, with 10 bases between them. The CDR3 runs 14 residues. In DNA form, the CDR3 reads TGTGCCAGCAGTTACTTCGGGACTGGCTACGAGCAGTACTTC. Translation gives CASSYFGTGYEQYF.

This chain connects TRBV10-3 to TRBJ2-2; the D is unclear. Germline V gene data show CDR1 as ENHRY and CDR2 as SYGVKD. Trimming removed 6 bases from V and 6 bases from J, with 17 bases in between. The CDR3 totals 15 residues. CDR3 sequence: CAISAREGDAGELFF. CDR3 DNA: TGTGCCATCAGCGCTAGGGAAGGAGACGCCGGGGAGCTGTTTTTT.

This clonotype was recorded a few times. The chain joins TRBV12-3 or TRBV12-4 to TRBJ2-2, with D possibly matching TRBD1 (5 bases). The V end was cut by 7 bases, the J end by 5 bases, with 11 bases between. The CDR3 sequence is 13 residues long. For the CDR3, the DNA is TGTGCCAGCATTCATCAGGGTACCGGGGAGCTGTTTTTT. Its translation: CASIHQGTGELFF.

For this clonotype: A clone one base away is much larger, so this may be a read error. V is TRBV11-2 and J is TRBJ2-3, with a weak D call TRBD1 (5 bases). The end of the DNA is better explained by TRBJ1-5, so the J call may be wrong. Germline-derived CDR1 and CDR2 are SGHAT and FQNNGV. The CDR3 has 12 amino acids. The CDR3 DNA sequence: TGTGCCAGCGGAACCTTGGGGGGTAAGCAGCATTTT. This translates into CASGTLGGKQHF.

The table lists this clonotype with a few counts. The V gene is TRBV28, the J gene TRBJ2-3, with a tentative D call TRBD1 (6 bases). V was clipped by 8 bases and J by 4 bases, with 16 bases between them. The CDR3 is made up of 14 amino acids. CDR1 is MDHEN and CDR2 is SYDVKM in the germline V gene. This CDR3 reads CASGQLLLPDTQYF. CDR3 coding DNA: TGTGCCAGCGGACAGCTTCTTCTCCCAGATACGCAGTATTTT. Complete variable domain (other parts from reference TRBV28 and TRBJ2-3): DVKVTQSSRYLVKRTGEKVFLECVQDMDHENMFWYRQDPGLGLRLIYFSYDVKMKEKGDIPEGYSVSREKKERFSLILESASTNQTSMYLCASGQLLLPDTQYFGPGTRLTVL.

The rearrangement uses TRBV27 and TRBJ2-5; 7 bases line up with TRBD2. Germline values: CDR1 MNHEY, CDR2 SMNVEV (reference sequence). The CDR3 contains 13 residues. V gave up 6 bases and J gave up 9 bases; unmatched junction bases: 10. The CDR3 sequence: CASSPSGVEAQYF. Written as DNA, the CDR3 is TGTGCCAGCAGCCCGAGCGGGGTTGAGGCCCAGTACTTC.

In this sample, this clonotype turned up once. One junction end does not reproduce the germline sequence, and a read error may be involved. The V gene is TRBV7-6, the J gene TRBJ2-5; possible D gene TRBD2, 5 bases. This CDR3 contains 13 residues. Germline loops: CDR1 SGHVS, CDR2 FNYEAQ. CDR3 protein: CVSVRGYQETQYF. Here the CDR3 DNA reads TGTGTCAGCGTCCGGGGATATCAAGAGACCCAGTACTTC.

The gene calls are TRBV24-1 and TRBJ2-1, with D perhaps given as TRBD1 or TRBD2 (5 bases each). Germline assignment: CDR1 KGHDR and CDR2 SFDVKD. CDR3 length equals 15 residues. Deletions cut 1 base from V and 4 bases from J, with 10 bases between. The CDR3 loop reads CATSDFRDPYNEQFF. In nucleotides, the CDR3 is TGTGCCACCAGTGATTTCCGGGACCCTTACAATGAGCAGTTCTTC.

In its sample, this clonotype ranks as medium-sized. The chain is built from TRBV7-2 and TRBJ1-1, with 7 positions matching TRBD1. CDR1 SGHTA and CDR2 FQGNSA come from the germline V gene. This CDR3 comprises 19 residues. J lost 0 bases, V lost 4 bases, and 17 bases had no gene match. The CDR3 protein is CASSSRLLSQGVVNTEAFF. The CDR3 DNA follows: TGTGCCAGCAGCTCACGTCTCTTGAGTCAGGGGGTGGTGAACACTGAAGCTTTCTTT.

In this sample, this clonotype turned up many times. The J gene is TRBJ2-2, the V gene TRBV6-2 or TRBV6-3; the D is unclear. V lost 4 bases, J lost 4 bases, and 10 bases lay in between. This CDR3 has 14 amino acids. The germline gives CDR1 MNHEY, CDR2 SVGEGT. CDR3 nucleotides: TGTGCCAGCAGTTTTCGCCGAACCACCGGGGAGCTGTTTTTT. This encodes CASSFRRTTGELFF.

The genes are TRBV2 and TRBJ2-4, with D possibly being TRBD2 (5 bases). The CDR3 contains 14 residues. Germline loops: CDR1 SNHLY, CDR2 FYNNEI. With 7 bases removed from V and 1 base from J, the gap between germline ends came to 11 bases. The CDR3 reads CASIRTSAKNIQYF. For the CDR3, the DNA is TGTGCCAGCATCCGGACTTCGGCCAAAAACATTCAGTACTTC.

This clonotype was found a few times. J is TRBJ2-7 and V is TRBV7-9, with D possibly matching TRBD1 (6 bases). Germline values: CDR1 SEHNR, CDR2 FQNEAQ (reference sequence). The CDR3 totals 15 residues. Trimming removed 2 bases from V and 1 base from J, with 12 bases in between. CDR3 coding DNA: TGTGCCAGCAGCTTATTTTTGGGGGCGTCCTACGAGCAGTACTTC. Translating it yields CASSLFLGASYEQYF.

This clonotype was counted a few times. The rearrangement links TRBV6-5 to TRBJ2-5, with D possibly being TRBD1 (7 bases). Germline lookup yields CDR1 MNHEY and CDR2 SVGAGI. V lost 4 bases, J lost 1 base, and 16 bases lay in between. The CDR3 is 16 amino acids. DNA for the CDR3: TGTGCCAGCAGTTCAGGGGGGACTTACCTCCAAGAGACCCAGTACTTC. It encodes CASSSGGTYLQETQYF.

The sample holds many counts of this clonotype. V is TRBV7-9 and J is TRBJ2-7; unclear D gene. The V end lost 4 bases, the J end lost 7 bases, and 17 bases lay between the germline ends. There are 14 residues in the CDR3. Germline-derived CDR1 and CDR2 are SEHNR and FQNEAQ (reference sequence). The CDR3 is CASSSARIDFEQYF. DNA for the CDR3: TGTGCCAGCAGCTCCGCCAGAATCGACTTTGAGCAGTACTTC. The full variable domain, with the rest looked up from reference TRBV7-9 and TRBJ2-7, is DTGVSQNPRHKITKRGQNVTFRCDPISEHNRLYWYRQTLGQGPEFLTYFQNEAQLEKSRLLSDRFSAERPKGSFSTLEIQRTEQGDSAMYLCASSSARIDFEQYFGPGTRLTVT.

This clonotype was seen only a few times. The V call is TRBV20-1, the J call TRBJ2-7; a possible D gene is TRBD1 (6 bases). The V end was cut by 6 bases, the J end by 3 bases, with 12 bases between. CDR1 DFQATT and CDR2 SNEGSKA come from the germline V gene (reference sequence). The CDR3 loop spans 12 amino acids. The CDR3 is CSARWTDYEQYF. CDR3 sequence (DNA): TGCAGTGCGAGATGGACAGACTACGAGCAGTACTTC.

This chain joins TRBV7-9 and TRBJ1-1; tentative D call: TRBD1 (5 bases). V was shortened by 4 bases and J by 3 bases, with 21 bases between the two germline ends. Germline-derived CDR1 and CDR2 are SEHNR and FQNEAQ (reference sequence). There are 17 residues in the CDR3. The CDR3 protein is CASSSYYNPGRDTEAFF. The CDR3 coding sequence is TGTGCCAGCAGCTCATATTATAACCCGGGCAGGGACACTGAAGCTTTCTTT.

This chain connects TRBV19 to TRBJ1-2; unclear D gene. Germline values: CDR1 LNHDA, CDR2 SQIVND (reference sequence). The CDR3 covers 13 residues. V gave up 1 base and J gave up 0 bases, with 3 bases separating them. CDR3 DNA: TGTGCCAGTAGTATAGTAACTAACTATGGCTACACCTTC. Protein sequence: CASSIVTNYGYTF.

Comments on this clonotype: The final CDR3 position lacks the conserved phenylalanine or tryptophan, pointing to a likely read error. CDR3 in amino acids: CASSYPPGEWRSGETQYV. DNA of the CDR3: TGTGCCAGCAGTTACCCCCCAGGGGAATGGCGTTCCGGGGAGACCCAGTACGTC. V and J are TRBV6-1 and TRBJ2-5, with a weak D call TRBD1 (6 bases). Germline loops: CDR1 MNHNS, CDR2 SASEGT. The CDR3 has 18 amino acids. V dropped 5 bases and J dropped 5 bases, with 27 bases sitting between them.

This clonotype was found a few times. The genes are TRBV20-1 and TRBJ2-3, with TRBD2 matching 7 bases. The CDR3 sequence is 13 residues long. Trimming took 1 base from V and 8 from J; bases not matched to a gene: 6. Germline CDR1 is DFQATT and CDR2 is SNEGSKA (reference sequence). CDR3 nucleotides: TGCAGTGCTAGAGGGCTAGCGGAGCGTACGCAGTATTTT. Amino acid sequence: CSARGLAERTQYF.

V usage is TRBV20-1 and J usage is TRBJ1-1; D unclear. The ends were cut back, 4 bases at V and 8 bases at J, with 8 bases in the middle. Germline CDR1 is DFQATT and CDR2 is SNEGSKA (reference sequence). The CDR3 length is 10 residues. The CDR3 nucleotides are TGCAGTGCTACCCGGGTAGAAGCTTTCTTT. As protein: CSATRVEAFF.

The V gene is TRBV27, the J gene TRBJ2-5, with D hard to call. The CDR3 has 11 residues. The V gene's germline CDR1 is MNHEY and CDR2 SMNVEV (reference sequence). V gave up 6 bases and J gave up 9 bases, with 11 bases separating them. CDR3 protein: CASRSGSSQYF. In nucleotides, the CDR3 is TGTGCCAGCAGATCCGGTTCGTCCCAGTACTTC.

This chain uses TRBV11-1 with TRBJ2-7; 13 bases are shared with TRBD2. From germline, CDR1 is SGHAT and CDR2 FQDESV (reference sequence). Trimming removed 2 bases from V and 7 bases from J; junction bases left unmatched: 11. CDR3 size: 17 residues. The CDR3 sequence is CASSLSTFPGLAGEQYF. The DNA of the CDR3 is TGTGCCAGCAGCTTATCCACTTTTCCGGGACTAGCGGGGGAGCAGTACTTC.